The 18 T cell receptor beta chains listed next were all sequenced from one sample in a study of patients and donors after allogeneic stem cell transplantation. TCRdb reprocessed the RT-PCR reads via MiXCR and lists one record per CDR3 protein. Altogether fewer than 250,000 distinct CDR3 sequences are present, around an eighth being singletons, with the ten largest covering around a tenth. The source material was blood, either unsorted or a sorted T cell fraction (not recorded which). These receptors were obtained from a human donor who was either an allogeneic HSCT recipient or a stem cell or donor lymphocyte infusion donor (not recorded which). It is not recorded whose cells these are; they may come from a transplant donor.

The V call is TRBV24-1, the J call TRBJ2-3; 7 positions agree with TRBD2. The V and J ends lost 1 base and 4 bases, in that order; junction bases with no gene match: 7. The CDR3 is made up of 16 amino acids. CDR1 and CDR2 (germline): KGHDR, SFDVKD. The CDR3 sequence: CATSDFAGVGPDTQYF. The DNA of the CDR3 is TGTGCCACCAGTGATTTCGCGGGAGTGGGTCCAGATACGCAGTATTTT.

This clonotype was detected a few times. CDR3 protein: CASSLGLVGGETQYF. The DNA of the CDR3 is TGTGCCAGCAGCTTGGGACTAGTAGGCGGAGAGACCCAGTACTTC. The gene calls are TRBV6-1 and TRBJ2-5; 8 nucleotides match TRBD2. V was clipped by 6 bases and J by 4 bases; unmatched bases: 10. Germline loops: CDR1 MNHNS, CDR2 SASEGT. The CDR3 loop spans 15 amino acids.

This clonotype was counted only a few times. This chain uses TRBV20-1 with TRBJ2-3; 7 bases align to TRBD2. The trim removed 5 bases at V and 4 bases at J, leaving 0 bases unmatched. Germline assignment: CDR1 DFQATT and CDR2 SNEGSKA (reference sequence). CDR3 size: 11 residues. CDR3 DNA sequence: TGCAGTGCTGGGAGGGCAGATACGCAGTATTTT. Its translation: CSAGRADTQYF.

This clonotype was seen repeatedly, ten times or more. V and J are TRBV12-3 or TRBV12-4 and TRBJ1-6, with 8 bases fitting TRBD1. The CDR3 is 14 residues long. V shed 4 bases, J shed 9 bases, and the junction held 5 bases outside the gene matches. The CDR3 DNA reads as TGTGCCAGCAGTTCCCCAGGGGGCGGTTCACCCCTCCACTTT. The encoded protein is CASSSPGGGSPLHF.

This clonotype was seen repeatedly, ten times or more. This chain uses TRBV27 with TRBJ2-3; 15 nucleotides match TRBD2. V gave up 4 bases and J gave up 4 bases; unmatched junction bases: 9. CDR1 is MNHEY and CDR2 is SMNVEV in the germline V gene (reference sequence). The CDR3 runs 18 residues. CDR3 sequence reads: CASSYGLAGGRRADTQYF. The CDR3 coding sequence is TGTGCCAGCAGTTATGGACTAGCGGGGGGGAGAAGGGCAGATACGCAGTATTTT.

This clonotype was counted ten times or more. The rearrangement links TRBV14 to TRBJ1-1; D may be TRBD1 (5 bases). V lost 6 bases and J lost 11, with 19 bases in between. There are 13 residues in the CDR3. The germline V gene has CDR1 SGHDN and CDR2 FVKESK. CDR3 nucleotide sequence: TGTGCCAGCAGTCCAGGGTTACCTGTGGGGGCTTTCTTT. Translated: CASSPGLPVGAFF.

The chain uses TRBV9 and TRBJ2-1; TRBD2 agrees at 9 bases. Germline CDR1 and CDR2: SGDLS and YYNGEE. The CDR3 consists of 19 residues. V shed 0 bases, J shed 6 bases, and the junction held 16 bases outside the gene matches. CDR3 protein: CASSVAGYGAGGPVNEQFF. The DNA of the CDR3 is TGTGCCAGCAGCGTAGCTGGGTACGGGGCGGGGGGGCCTGTCAATGAGCAGTTCTTC.

This clonotype appeared many times. J is TRBJ1-1 and V is TRBV7-2; D call uncertain. Germline V gives CDR1 SGHTA, CDR2 FQGNSA. The V end was cut by 1 base, the J end by 8 bases, with 8 bases between. The CDR3 runs to 12 residues. CDR3 bases: TGTGCCAGCAGCTTAGTAACGATAGAAGCTTTCTTT. As protein: CASSLVTIEAFF.

This chain joins TRBV6-2 or TRBV6-3 and TRBJ1-1; maybe TRBD1 (5 bases). Trimming pared 5 bases from V and 10 bases from J, leaving 23 bases between. CDR1 MNHEY and CDR2 SVGEGT come from the germline V gene. There are 15 residues in the CDR3. CDR3 in DNA: TGTGCCAGCAGTGACTGGGAGGGGAGAGGGCCTCCAGCTTTCTTT. Encoded protein: CASSDWEGRGPPAFF.

V gene TRBV18 combines with J gene TRBJ1-3; D gene uncertain. The CDR3 is 18 residues long. The germline V and J ends were trimmed by 4 bases and 0 bases, with 19 bases remaining between them. Per the germline V gene, CDR1 is KGHSH and CDR2 is LQKENI. CDR3 loop: CASSLSTADASSGNTIYF. The CDR3 DNA reads TGTGCCAGCTCACTGAGTACAGCGGACGCAAGCTCTGGAAACACCATATATTTT.

In its sample, this clonotype was seen many times. The V and J genes are TRBV10-3 and TRBJ1-5; D unresolved. V was clipped by 2 bases and J by 9 bases, with 14 bases between them. The CDR3 covers 14 residues. CDR1 and CDR2 from the germline V gene are ENHRY and SYGVKD. CDR3 in amino acids: CAISEEESLGPQHF. In nucleotides, the CDR3 is TGTGCCATCAGTGAGGAAGAATCTTTGGGGCCCCAGCATTTT.

The table lists this clonotype with many counts. This CDR3 is CASSQELERAEQFF. The CDR3 coding sequence is TGCGCCAGCAGCCAAGAACTGGAGCGGGCTGAGCAGTTCTTC. The J gene is TRBJ2-1, the V gene TRBV4-3; possibly TRBD2 for D (6 bases). Trimming removed 0 bases from V and 9 bases from J, with 12 bases in between. Germline assignment: CDR1 LGHNA and CDR2 YSLEER. This CDR3 is built from 14 residues.

This clonotype was observed a handful of times. The chain combines TRBV6-4 with TRBJ2-7, with D maybe TRBD2 (5 bases). The CDR3 has 16 residues. Trimming removed 7 bases from V and 6 bases from J, with 25 bases in between. Per germline, CDR1 MRHNA and CDR2 SNTAGT. This CDR3 reads CASILKGGGLKPEQYF. CDR3 nucleotides: TGTGCCAGCATCCTTAAGGGTGGCGGGCTTAAACCCGAGCAGTACTTC.

The V gene is TRBV23-1, the J gene TRBJ2-1; TRBD1 matches at 8 bases. TRBV23-1 is flagged as an ORF with uncertain function. V shed 0 bases and J 7 bases; nucleotides not matched to a gene: 11. The CDR3 is made up of 17 amino acids. The CDR3 region has the DNA TGCGCCAGCAGTCAATCGAGACGGGACAGGTCCGCTAATGAGCAGTTCTTC. This translates into CASSQSRRDRSANEQFF.

This clonotype occurred many times. In nucleotides, the CDR3 is TGTGCCACCAGTGATTATGCCCACAGGGTGATCCAGCCCCAGCATTTT. This codes for CATSDYAHRVIQPQHF. V and J are TRBV24-1 and TRBJ1-5; possible D gene TRBD1, 6 bases. This CDR3 comprises 16 residues. Germline values: CDR1 KGHDR, CDR2 SFDVKD. The germline V and J ends were trimmed by 2 bases and 7 bases, with 17 bases remaining between them.

This chain connects TRBV20-1 to TRBJ2-1; D could derive from TRBD1 or TRBD2 (5 bases each). With 1 base removed from V and 5 bases from J, the gap between germline ends came to 15 bases. Germline-derived CDR1 and CDR2 are DFQATT and SNEGSKA (reference sequence). This CDR3 has 15 amino acids. The CDR3 protein is CSARARDPRNNEQFF. The CDR3 DNA sequence: TGCAGTGCTAGAGCTCGGGACCCCCGGAACAATGAGCAGTTCTTC.

The rearrangement joins TRBV7-6 to TRBJ1-4; possibly TRBD1 for D (5 bases). CDR3 length: 15 residues. Germline CDR1 SGHVS, CDR2 FNYEAQ. Trimming removed 1 base at V and 3 bases at J, with 9 bases between. Here the CDR3 reads CASSLGGGPNEKLFF. The CDR3 region has the DNA TGTGCCAGCAGCTTAGGCGGGGGACCTAATGAAAAACTGTTTTTT.

This clonotype appeared many times. The rearrangement uses TRBV5-1 and TRBJ1-2; D is unresolved. CDR3 length equals 14 residues. Germline-derived CDR1 and CDR2 are SGHRS and YFSETQ. The V and J ends lost 1 base and 0 bases respectively, with 7 bases between them. As DNA, the CDR3 is TGCGCCAGCAGCTTGTTTGGAGCTAACTATGGCTACACCTTC. Translation: CASSLFGANYGYTF.